This TCR beta chain is drawn from a study of OX40 agonist ivuxolimab in advanced cancers. Study details: Patients received intravenous ivuxolimab every 2 weeks at 0.01 to 10 mg/kg.

Blood specimens came from baseline, cycle 4 day 1, and cycle 7 day 1. Germline V gene lookup returns CDR1 SQVTM and CDR2 ANQGSEA. Trimming took off 3 bases at V and 0 bases at J, with 17 bases between the two ends. This CDR3 comprises 16 residues. The table came from immunoSEQ multiplex PCR; TCRdb's copy has only in-frame clones and leaves some out. In the table there are 40,000 to 55,000 clones, 80% to 90% of which are singletons. The starting material was CD4+ or CD8+ T cells sorted from blood, obtained in a trial of the OX40 agonist ivuxolimab. This receptor was identified in an adult with an advanced solid tumor such as melanoma, head and neck, liver or kidney cancer. The V call is TRBV29-1, the J call TRBJ1-1; possible D gene TRBD1, 5 bases. Written as DNA, the CDR3 is TGCAGCGTTGACGGCGGGGGTGATGGCATGAACACTGAAGCTTTCTTT. Protein sequence: CSVDGGGDGMNTEAFF.